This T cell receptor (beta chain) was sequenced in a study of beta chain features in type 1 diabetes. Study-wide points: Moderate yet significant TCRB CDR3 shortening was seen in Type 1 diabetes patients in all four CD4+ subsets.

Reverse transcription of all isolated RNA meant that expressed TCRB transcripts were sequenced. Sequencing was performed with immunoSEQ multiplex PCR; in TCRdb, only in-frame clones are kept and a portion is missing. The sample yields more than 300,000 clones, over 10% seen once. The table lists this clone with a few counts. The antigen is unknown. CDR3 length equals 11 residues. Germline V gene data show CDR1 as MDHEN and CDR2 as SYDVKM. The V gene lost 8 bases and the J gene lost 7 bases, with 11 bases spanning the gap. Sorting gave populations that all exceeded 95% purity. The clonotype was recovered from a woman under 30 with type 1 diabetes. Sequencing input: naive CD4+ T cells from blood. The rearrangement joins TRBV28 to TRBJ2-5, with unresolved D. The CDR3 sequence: CASYSVGTQYF. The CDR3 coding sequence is TGTGCCAGCTACAGTGTAGGGACCCAGTACTTC.